This entry lists 27 T cell receptor beta chains sequenced from one sample in a study of beta chain features in type 1 diabetes. Study conclusions and caveats: Patients with Type 1 diabetes showed moderately but significantly shorter TCRB CDR3s in all four CD4+ subsets.

Sequencing targeted expressed TCRB transcripts, as all isolated RNA had been reverse transcribed. Using immunoSEQ multiplex PCR, the repertoire was profiled, and TCRdb retains in-frame clones only, with some absent. The profile covers under 200,000 clones, with around 8.6% appearing a single time and around 0.5% taken by the ten largest. The antigens these receptors bind are not known. Sequences were obtained from central memory CD4+ T cells from blood. Source of these receptors: a woman younger than 35 with type 1 diabetes.

The chain is built from TRBV29-1 and TRBJ1-3; no clear D. V was shortened by 3 bases and J by 8 bases, with 11 bases between the two germline ends. The V gene's germline CDR1 is SQVTM and CDR2 ANQGSEA. CDR3 size: 12 residues. CDR3 loop: CSVETVGDTIYF. Here the CDR3 DNA reads TGCAGCGTTGAGACTGTCGGAGACACCATATATTTT. The full variable domain, in which reference TRBV29-1 and TRBJ1-3 provide the parts outside the CDR3, is SAVISQKPSRDICQRGTSLTIQCQVDSQVTMMFWYRQQPGQSLTLIATANQGSEATYESGFVIDKFPISRPNLTFSTLTVSNMSPEDSSIYLCSVETVGDTIYFGEGSWLTVV.

This chain links TRBV6-5 with TRBJ2-5, with D possibly TRBD2 on 5 matching bases. Germline CDR1 is MNHEY and CDR2 is SVGAGI. This CDR3 is built from 13 residues. Between the trimmed V and J ends, which lost 5 bases and 5 bases, there was a span of 12 bases. CDR3 in DNA: TGTGCCAGCAGTGACGGGGTACGGGAGACCCAGTACTTC. This gives the protein CASSDGVRETQYF.

This clone was observed a handful of times. This chain links TRBV4-1 with TRBJ2-3, with 9 nucleotides matching TRBD2. V dropped 0 bases and J dropped 6; count of bases not matched to a gene: 4. Germline CDR1 MGHRA, CDR2 YSYEKL. The CDR3 is 15 amino acids. CDR3 nucleotides: TGCGCCAGCAGCCAAGATGGGACTAGCTGGGATACGCAGTATTTT. This translates into CASSQDGTSWDTQYF.

This clone was seen a handful of times. The chain links TRBV15 to TRBJ2-1; no clear D gene. Trimming removed 3 bases from V and 10 bases from J, with 19 bases in between. Germline CDR1 LNHNV, CDR2 YYDKDF (reference sequence). CDR3 size: 15 residues. In DNA form, the CDR3 reads TGTGCCACCAGCAGTTCGGCGGTTTCTAGATTAGAGCAGTTCTTC. Translating gives CATSSSAVSRLEQFF.

The chain couples TRBV4-1 to TRBJ1-2; D gene ambiguous. The V end was cut by 0 bases, the J end by 4 bases, with 6 bases between. There are 13 residues in the CDR3. Germline loops: CDR1 MGHRA, CDR2 YSYEKL. The CDR3 spells CASSQEPGYGYTF. The CDR3 region has the DNA TGCGCCAGCAGCCAAGAGCCCGGCTATGGCTACACCTTC.

The chain uses TRBV7-2 and TRBJ1-1; D unresolved. V was trimmed by 2 bases and J by 3 bases, leaving 7 bases between them. This CDR3 has 13 residues. The germline CDR1 and CDR2 sequences are SGHTA and FQGNSA. CDR3 DNA: TGTGCCAGCAGCTTAAACATGGACACTGAAGCTTTCTTT. As protein: CASSLNMDTEAFF.

J is TRBJ2-7 and V is TRBV5-6; 10 bases align to TRBD2. CDR1 SGHDT and CDR2 YYEEEE come from the germline V gene. The CDR3 is 13 residues long. With V trimmed by 7 bases and J by 4 bases, 5 bases remained unmatched. The CDR3 DNA follows: TGTGCCAGCGGGACTAGCGTCTATTACGAGCAGTACTTC. Its protein product is CASGTSVYYEQYF.

The sample holds a few counts of this clone. The chain joins TRBV5-1 to TRBJ2-3; 9 bases agree with TRBD1. The CDR3 spans 15 residues. Germline loops: CDR1 SGHRS, CDR2 YFSETQ. Trimming took 7 bases from V and 2 from J; bases not matched to a gene: 8. The CDR3 DNA reads TGCGCCAGCGCGACAGGGGGGCTTGCCACAGATACGCAGTATTTT. This gives the protein CASATGGLATDTQYF. The full variable domain, rest sourced from reference TRBV5-1 and TRBJ2-3, is KAGVTQTPRYLIKTRGQQVTLSCSPISGHRSVSWYQQTPGQGLQFLFEYFSETQRNKGNFPGRFSGRQFSNSRSEMNVSTLELGDSALYLCASATGGLATDTQYFGPGTRLTVL.

V gene TRBV4-3 combines with J gene TRBJ1-4; D not resolved. The V gene's germline CDR1 is LGHNA and CDR2 YSLEER. CDR3 length: 16 residues. V lost 4 bases, J lost 0 bases, and 12 bases lay in between. The DNA for the CDR3 is TGCGCCAGCAGCCGAGCCCTCCGTGCAACTAATGAAAAACTGTTTTTT. Translated: CASSRALRATNEKLFF.

J is TRBJ1-2 and V is TRBV2, with TRBD1 identical over 12 bases. The CDR3 runs 14 residues. CDR1 SNHLY and CDR2 FYNNEI come from the germline V gene. The J segment lost 8 bases and the V segment lost 7 bases, leaving 8 bases of the junction unmatched. The CDR3 nucleotides read TGTGCCAGCAAGCGGAGGGACAGGGGGCTCGGCTACACCTTC. Residues: CASKRRDRGLGYTF.

The chain links TRBV28 to TRBJ2-1; no reliable D call. Per germline, CDR1 MDHEN and CDR2 SYDVKM. The CDR3 contains 11 residues. V was shortened by 6 bases and J by 4 bases, with 4 bases between the two germline ends. In nucleotides, the CDR3 is TGTGCCAGCAGCTCGTACAATGAGCAGTTCTTC. Translating gives CASSSYNEQFF. The whole variable domain, remainder taken from reference TRBV28 and TRBJ2-1, is DVKVTQSSRYLVKRTGEKVFLECVQDMDHENMFWYRQDPGLGLRLIYFSYDVKMKEKGDIPEGYSVSREKKERFSLILESASTNQTSMYLCASSSYNEQFFGPGTRLTVL.

This sequence joins TRBV7-2 and TRBJ2-3; D not resolved. Looked up from germline, CDR1 is SGHTA and CDR2 is FQGNSA. This CDR3 is 14 amino acids long. With 1 base removed from V and 3 bases from J, the gap between germline ends came to 8 bases. The CDR3 sequence: CASSLGSSTDTQYF. CDR3 sequence (DNA): TGTGCCAGCAGCTTAGGCTCGAGTACAGATACGCAGTATTTT.

This clone was detected only a few times. The V call is TRBV19, the J call TRBJ2-3; 10 bases are shared with TRBD1. Germline trimming cut 7 bases from V and 1 base from J; bases unmatched to any gene: 5. Germline loops: CDR1 LNHDA, CDR2 SQIVND (reference sequence). The CDR3 has 15 residues. CDR3 nucleotide sequence: TGTGCCAGTACCGTTGACAGGGGGCGCACAGATACGCAGTATTTT. Its translation is CASTVDRGRTDTQYF.

Relative to its sample, this clone is medium-sized. This same CDR3 is encoded by further DNA sequences in the sample. The DNA for the CDR3 is TGTGCCACCAGCAGAGACCCCGGACAGCAAGAGACCCAGTACTTC. Translation: CATSRDPGQQETQYF. The chain employs TRBV15 and TRBJ2-5, with D tentatively TRBD1 (6 bases). The CDR3 covers 15 residues. With 0 bases removed from V and 2 bases from J, the gap between germline ends came to 10 bases. From germline, CDR1 is LNHNV and CDR2 YYDKDF (reference sequence).

The chain carries TRBV20-1 and TRBJ2-5; no reliable D call. Deletions cut 8 bases from V and 1 base from J, with 8 bases between. CDR3 length: 11 amino acids. Germline V CDR1 and CDR2: DFQATT, SNEGSKA (reference sequence). Here the CDR3 reads CSPPFQETQYF. The CDR3 nucleotides read TGCAGTCCCCCGTTCCAAGAGACCCAGTACTTC.

Concerning this clone: Just one base apart from a much larger clone, this may be a read error. The J gene is TRBJ2-5, the V gene TRBV19, with 7 positions matching TRBD1. The J call may be incorrect, as the DNA end agrees better with TRBJ2-7. CDR3 length equals 13 residues. Germline loops: CDR1 LNHDA, CDR2 SQIVND (reference sequence). The CDR3 region has the DNA TGTGCCAGTAGTCCCGGGACAGCCTACGAGCAGTACTTC. Its translation: CASSPGTAYEQYF.

This clone turned up a few times. This chain connects TRBV29-1 to TRBJ2-1, with 10 bases fitting TRBD2. This CDR3 contains 14 residues. Germline-derived CDR1 and CDR2 are SQVTM and ANQGSEA. V shed 6 bases and J 2 bases; nucleotides not matched to a gene: 4. The CDR3 DNA follows: TGCAGCGTCCTAGCGGGAGTGGCCTACAATGAGCAGTTCTTC. Its translation: CSVLAGVAYNEQFF.

This clone was observed many times. V is TRBV15 and J is TRBJ2-1, with D possibly matching TRBD2 (6 bases). Trimming shortened V by 0 bases and J by 12 bases, and 12 bases separated the two germline ends. The CDR3 is 13 amino acids. Germline V CDR1 and CDR2: LNHNV, YYDKDF (reference sequence). The CDR3, as DNA: TGTGCCACCAGCAGAGACAAGGCGGGATTGCAGTTCTTC. As protein: CATSRDKAGLQFF. Drawing the rest from reference TRBV15 and TRBJ2-1, the complete variable domain is DAMVIQNPRYQVTQFGKPVTLSCSQTLNHNVMYWYQQKSSQAPKLLFHYYDKDFNNEADTPDNFQSRRPNTSFCFLDIRSPGLGDTAMYLCATSRDKAGLQFFGPGTRLTVL.

The genes are TRBV4-3 and TRBJ1-2; D is possibly TRBD1 (5 bases). This CDR3 region has 15 residues. Germline V gene sequence: CDR1 LGHNA, CDR2 YSLEER. V was pared by 1 base and J by 0 bases, with 9 bases between. The CDR3 bases are TGCGCCAGCAGCCAAGCTTCGACAGCTAACTATGGCTACACCTTC. This encodes CASSQASTANYGYTF.

For this clone: The same CDR3 also results from other DNA sequences found in this sample. This chain uses TRBV11-2 with TRBJ1-1; 8 bases match TRBD1. Germline V lookup: CDR1 SGHAT, CDR2 FQNNGV. The CDR3 extends over 15 amino acids. The trim removed 4 bases at V and 4 bases at J, leaving 8 bases unmatched. The CDR3 DNA is TGTGCCAGCAGCTCCTCGGACAGGGCGGGCACTGAAGCTTTCTTT. Encoded protein: CASSSSDRAGTEAFF.

This clone turned up a few times. CDR3: CASSPLSRRWEDTQYF. The CDR3 region has the DNA TGTGCCAGCAGCCCCTTGAGTCGGAGGTGGGAGGATACGCAGTATTTT. The chain uses TRBV7-2 and TRBJ2-3, with a tentative D call TRBD2 (5 bases). CDR3 length: 16 amino acids. The germline CDR1 and CDR2 sequences are SGHTA and FQGNSA. V lost 5 bases and J lost 6, with 21 bases in between.

This clone was found a few times. V gene TRBV29-1 combines with J gene TRBJ2-3; D might be TRBD1 (6 bases). The V end was cut by 2 bases, the J end by 2 bases, with 14 bases between. This CDR3 is 15 amino acids long. CDR1 is SQVTM and CDR2 is ANQGSEA in the germline V gene. The DNA of the CDR3 is TGCAGCGTTGAATTGGGCAGGGGCTACACAGATACGCAGTATTTT. This gives the protein CSVELGRGYTDTQYF.

This clone has more than one count but fewer than ten. V gene TRBV28 combines with J gene TRBJ2-3; 11 bases line up with TRBD2. The CDR3 is 14 residues long. V shed 9 bases and J 5 bases; nucleotides not matched to a gene: 7. CDR1 is MDHEN, CDR2 SYDVKM, per germline. CDR3 sequence (DNA): TGTGCCAGTGGGACTAGCGGTCTATTAGATACGCAGTATTTT. It yields the protein CASGTSGLLDTQYF.

This clone appeared a few times. V gene TRBV15 combines with J gene TRBJ1-6; unclear D gene. Trimming pared 0 bases from V and 5 bases from J, leaving 11 bases between. This CDR3 region has 16 residues. Germline V gives CDR1 LNHNV, CDR2 YYDKDF (reference sequence). The CDR3 DNA is TGTGCCACCAGCAGAGACGCTAACAGAAATAATTCACCCCTCCACTTT. As protein: CATSRDANRNNSPLHF.

This rearrangement joins TRBV30 to TRBJ1-2, with D possibly matching TRBD1 (6 bases). CDR1 is GTSNPN and CDR2 is SVGIG in the germline V gene (reference sequence). The V and J ends lost 0 bases and 4 bases respectively, with 12 bases between them. This CDR3 is 14 amino acids long. CDR3 nucleotide sequence: TGTGCCTGGAGTGTGGTCAGGGGTTCCTATGGCTACACCTTC. This codes for CAWSVVRGSYGYTF.

This sequence joins TRBV28 and TRBJ2-1, with unresolved D. The germline CDR1 and CDR2 sequences are MDHEN and SYDVKM. This CDR3 spans 11 amino acids. Trimming cost V 7 bases and J 6 bases, with 7 bases left between them. The CDR3 spells CASTFFNEQFF. In DNA form, the CDR3 reads TGTGCCAGCACCTTCTTCAATGAGCAGTTCTTC.

The J gene is TRBJ1-2, the V gene TRBV5-6, with D tentatively TRBD1 (6 bases). This CDR3 is 15 amino acids long. From germline, CDR1 is SGHDT and CDR2 YYEEEE. Between the trimmed V and J ends, which lost 6 bases and 4 bases, there was a span of 19 bases. The CDR3: CASNRRGGAGYGYTF. The CDR3 DNA follows: TGTGCCAGCAATAGGAGGGGGGGGGCCGGCTATGGCTACACCTTC.